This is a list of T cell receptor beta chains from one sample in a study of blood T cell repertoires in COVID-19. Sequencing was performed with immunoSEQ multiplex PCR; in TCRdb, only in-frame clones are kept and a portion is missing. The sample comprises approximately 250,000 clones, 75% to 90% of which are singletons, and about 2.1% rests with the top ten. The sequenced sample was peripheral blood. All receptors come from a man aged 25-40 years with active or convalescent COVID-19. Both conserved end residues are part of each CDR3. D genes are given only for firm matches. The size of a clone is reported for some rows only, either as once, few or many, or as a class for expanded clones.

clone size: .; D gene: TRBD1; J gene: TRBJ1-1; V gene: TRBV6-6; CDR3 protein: CASSYSAGGGTEAFF; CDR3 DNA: TGTGCCAGCAGTTACTCTGCAGGGGGCGGCACTGAAGCTTTCTTT
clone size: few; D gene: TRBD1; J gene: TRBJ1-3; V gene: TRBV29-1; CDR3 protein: CSVEDPGQGWVGNTIYF; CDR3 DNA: TGCAGCGTTGAAGATCCCGGACAGGGGTGGGTTGGAAACACCATATATTTT
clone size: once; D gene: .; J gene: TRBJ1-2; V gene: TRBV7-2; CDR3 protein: CASSSAGRDGYTF; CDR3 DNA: TGTGCCAGCAGCTCCGCGGGGAGGGATGGCTACACCTTC
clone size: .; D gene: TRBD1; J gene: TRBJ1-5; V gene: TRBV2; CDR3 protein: CASRGTGGRGNQPQHF; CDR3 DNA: TGTGCCAGCCGAGGGACAGGGGGCCGGGGCAATCAGCCCCAGCATTTT
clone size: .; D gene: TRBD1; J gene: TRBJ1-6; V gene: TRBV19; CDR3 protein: CASSGQVNNSPLHF; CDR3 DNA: TGTGCCAGTAGTGGACAGGTCAATAATTCACCCCTCCACTTT
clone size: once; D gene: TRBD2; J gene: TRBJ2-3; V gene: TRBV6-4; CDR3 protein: CASSEGLAGRIDTQYF; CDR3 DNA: TGTGCCAGCAGTGAGGGACTAGCGGGGAGGATAGATACGCAGTATTTT
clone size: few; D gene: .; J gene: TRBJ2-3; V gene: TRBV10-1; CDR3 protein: CASSSVRITDTQYF; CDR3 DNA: TGCGCCAGCTCTAGTGTGCGGATCACAGATACGCAGTATTTT
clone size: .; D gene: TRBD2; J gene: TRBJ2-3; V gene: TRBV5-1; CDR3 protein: CASRTASGGADTQYF; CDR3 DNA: TGCGCCAGCAGGACAGCTAGCGGGGGGGCAGATACGCAGTATTTT
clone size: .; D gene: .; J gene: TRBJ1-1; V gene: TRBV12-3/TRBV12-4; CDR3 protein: CASSSNTEAFF; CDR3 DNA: TGTGCCAGCAGCTCGAACACTGAAGCTTTCTTT
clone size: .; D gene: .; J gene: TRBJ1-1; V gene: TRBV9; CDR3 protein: CARRGGDGGNTEAFF; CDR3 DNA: TGTGCCCGCCGCGGGGGAGACGGGGGGAACACTGAAGCTTTCTTT
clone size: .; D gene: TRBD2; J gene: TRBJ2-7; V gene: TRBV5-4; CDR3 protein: CASSLGTSGGIYEQYF; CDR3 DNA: TGTGCCAGCAGCTTAGGGACTAGCGGGGGGATCTACGAGCAGTACTTC
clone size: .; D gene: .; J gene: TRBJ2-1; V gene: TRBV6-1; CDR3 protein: CASSAGAGSSYNEQFF; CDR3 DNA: TGTGCCAGCAGTGCCGGAGCCGGAAGCTCCTACAATGAGCAGTTCTTC
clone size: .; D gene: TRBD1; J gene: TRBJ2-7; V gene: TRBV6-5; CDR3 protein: CASKLGTGSYEQYF; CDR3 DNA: TGTGCCAGCAAACTCGGGACAGGCTCCTACGAGCAGTACTTC
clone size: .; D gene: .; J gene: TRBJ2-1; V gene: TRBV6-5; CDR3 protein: CASRSTVSSYNEQFF; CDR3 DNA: TGTGCCAGCAGGTCGACAGTAAGCTCCTACAATGAGCAGTTCTTC
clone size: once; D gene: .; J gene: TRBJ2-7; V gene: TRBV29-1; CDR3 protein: CSVESSYEQYF; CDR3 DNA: TGCAGCGTTGAGAGCTCCTACGAGCAGTACTTC
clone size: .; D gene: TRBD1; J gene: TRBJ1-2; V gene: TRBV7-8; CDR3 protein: CASSLRTGGDYGYTF; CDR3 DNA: TGTGCCAGCAGCTTAAGGACAGGGGGCGACTATGGCTACACCTTC
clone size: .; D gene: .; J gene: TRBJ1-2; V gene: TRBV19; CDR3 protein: CASSPQGYGYTF; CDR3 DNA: TGTGCCAGTAGTCCCCAGGGCTATGGCTACACCTTC
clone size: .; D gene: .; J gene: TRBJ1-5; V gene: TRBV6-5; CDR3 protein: CASSSTVTGNQPQHF; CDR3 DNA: TGTGCCAGCAGTTCCACGGTCACAGGGAATCAGCCCCAGCATTTT
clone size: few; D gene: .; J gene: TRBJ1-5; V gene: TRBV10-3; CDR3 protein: CAISESGGWGSNQPQHF; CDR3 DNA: TGTGCCATCAGTGAGTCGGGCGGGTGGGGTAGCAATCAGCCCCAGCATTTT
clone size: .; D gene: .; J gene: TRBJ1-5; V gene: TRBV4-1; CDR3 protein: CASSQVMGDLGGQPQHF; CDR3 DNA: TGCGCCAGCAGCCAAGTTATGGGGGATCTGGGAGGTCAGCCCCAGCATTTT
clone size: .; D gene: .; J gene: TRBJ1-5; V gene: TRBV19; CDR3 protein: CASSIRGAGSNQPQHF; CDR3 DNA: TGTGCCAGTAGTATTCGGGGGGCCGGTAGCAATCAGCCCCAGCATTTT
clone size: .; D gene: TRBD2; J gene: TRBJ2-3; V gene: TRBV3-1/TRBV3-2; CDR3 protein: CASSYHLTSGGEYTQYF; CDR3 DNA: TGTGCCAGCAGCTACCACCTTACTAGCGGGGGAGAATATACGCAGTATTTT
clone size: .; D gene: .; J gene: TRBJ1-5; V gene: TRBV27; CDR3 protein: CASRRDSNQPQHF; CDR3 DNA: TGTGCCAGCCGCAGGGATAGCAATCAGCCCCAGCATTTT
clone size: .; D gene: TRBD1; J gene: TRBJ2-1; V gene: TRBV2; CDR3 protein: CASSGTGDSSYNEQFF; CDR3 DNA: TGTGCCAGCAGCGGGACAGGGGACAGCTCCTACAATGAGCAGTTCTTC
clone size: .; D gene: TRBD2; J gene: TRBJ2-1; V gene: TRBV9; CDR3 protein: CASSVEGTSGGTSYNEQFF; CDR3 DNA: TGTGCCAGCAGCGTAGAGGGGACTAGCGGGGGGACCTCCTACAATGAGCAGTTCTTC
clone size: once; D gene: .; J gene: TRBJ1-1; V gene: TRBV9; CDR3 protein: CASSVLQGGTEAFF; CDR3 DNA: TGTGCCAGCAGCGTATTGCAAGGGGGAACTGAAGCTTTCTTT
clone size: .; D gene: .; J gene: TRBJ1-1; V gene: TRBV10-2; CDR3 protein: CASSDGGGGEAFF; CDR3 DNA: TGCGCCAGCAGTGACGGTGGGGGCGGTGAAGCTTTCTTT
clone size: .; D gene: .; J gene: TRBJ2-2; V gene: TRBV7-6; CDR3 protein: CASSPRETGELFF; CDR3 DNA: TGTGCCAGCAGCCCCAGGGAAACCGGGGAGCTGTTTTTT
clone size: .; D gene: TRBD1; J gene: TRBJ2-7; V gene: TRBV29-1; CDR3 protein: CSVEIQGVAQYF; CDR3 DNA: TGCAGCGTTGAAATCCAGGGGGTGGCTCAGTACTTC
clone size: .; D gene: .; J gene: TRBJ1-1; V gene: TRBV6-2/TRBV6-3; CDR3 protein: CASSYRGMNTEAFF; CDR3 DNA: TGTGCCAGCAGTTACCGAGGAATGAACACTGAAGCTTTCTTT
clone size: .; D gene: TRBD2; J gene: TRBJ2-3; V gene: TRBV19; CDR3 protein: CASSIGLAGGTDTQYF; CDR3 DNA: TGTGCCAGTAGTATCGGGTTAGCGGGGGGGACAGATACGCAGTATTTT
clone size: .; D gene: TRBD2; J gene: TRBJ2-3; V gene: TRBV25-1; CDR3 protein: CASSMFSGGATDTQYF; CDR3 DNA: TGTGCCAGCAGTATGTTTAGCGGGGGGGCGACAGATACGCAGTATTTT
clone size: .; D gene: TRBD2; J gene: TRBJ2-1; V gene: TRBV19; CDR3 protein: CASSFTGGARNEQFF; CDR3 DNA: TGTGCCAGTAGTTTCACCGGGGGGGCCAGGAATGAGCAGTTCTTC
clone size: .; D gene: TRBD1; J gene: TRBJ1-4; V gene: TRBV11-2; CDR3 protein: CASGQDRINEKLFF; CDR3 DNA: TGTGCCAGCGGACAGGACAGAATTAATGAAAAACTGTTTTTT
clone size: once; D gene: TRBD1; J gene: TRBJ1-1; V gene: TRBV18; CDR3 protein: CASSPEDRGSTEAFF; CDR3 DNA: TGTGCCAGCTCACCAGAAGACAGGGGATCCACTGAAGCTTTCTTT
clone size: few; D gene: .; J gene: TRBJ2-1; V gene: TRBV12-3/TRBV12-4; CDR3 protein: CASSTPRRDEQFF; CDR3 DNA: TGTGCCAGCAGCACCCCCCGACGGGATGAGCAGTTCTTC
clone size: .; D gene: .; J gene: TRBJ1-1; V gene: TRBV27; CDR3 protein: CASSLWGGRPEAFF; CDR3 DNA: TGTGCCAGCAGTTTATGGGGGGGGAGGCCTGAAGCTTTCTTT
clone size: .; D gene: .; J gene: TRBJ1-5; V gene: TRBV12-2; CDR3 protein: CASRLAPQGGLSNQPQHF; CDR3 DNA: TGTGCAAGTCGCTTAGCGCCACAGGGTGGGTTGAGCAATCAGCCCCAGCATTTT
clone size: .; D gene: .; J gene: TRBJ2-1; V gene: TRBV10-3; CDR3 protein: CAIKGGGPQSSYNEQFF; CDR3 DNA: TGTGCCATCAAAGGGGGGGGGCCCCAGAGCTCCTACAATGAGCAGTTCTTC
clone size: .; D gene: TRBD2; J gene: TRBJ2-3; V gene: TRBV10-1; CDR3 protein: CASSGLAGASATDTQYF; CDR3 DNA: TGCGCCAGCTCGGGACTAGCGGGGGCGTCCGCCACAGATACGCAGTATTTT
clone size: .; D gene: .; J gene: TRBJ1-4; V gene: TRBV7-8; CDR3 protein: CASGGVTNEKLFF; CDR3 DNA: TGTGCCAGCGGAGGGGTAACTAATGAAAAACTGTTTTTT
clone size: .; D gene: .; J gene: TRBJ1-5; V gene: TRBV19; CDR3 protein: CASTQNSLGNQPQHF; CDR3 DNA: TGTGCCAGTACCCAAAATTCCTTAGGCAATCAGCCCCAGCATTTT
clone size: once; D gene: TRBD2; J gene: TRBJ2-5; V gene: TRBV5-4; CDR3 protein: CASSAPTSAQETQYF; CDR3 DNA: TGTGCCAGCAGCGCACCGACTAGCGCACAAGAGACCCAGTACTTC
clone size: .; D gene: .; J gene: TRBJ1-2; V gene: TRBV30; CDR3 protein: CAWSGQNLYGYTF; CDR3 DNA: TGTGCCTGGAGTGGCCAGAATTTATACGGCTACACCTTC
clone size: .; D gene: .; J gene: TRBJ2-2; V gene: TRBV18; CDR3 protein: CASPPPNTGELFF; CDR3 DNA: TGTGCCAGCCCTCCTCCGAACACCGGGGAGCTGTTTTTT
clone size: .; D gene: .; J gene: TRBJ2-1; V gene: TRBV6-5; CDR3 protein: CASRTGTQVNEQFF; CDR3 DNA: TGTGCCAGCAGAACCGGGACACAAGTTAATGAGCAGTTCTTC
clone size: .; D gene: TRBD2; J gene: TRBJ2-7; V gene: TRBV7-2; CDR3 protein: CASSLSRGGSSYEQYF; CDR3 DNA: TGTGCCAGCAGCTTATCTCGGGGGGGTAGCTCCTACGAGCAGTACTTC
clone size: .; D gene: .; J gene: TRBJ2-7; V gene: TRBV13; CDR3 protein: CASSPWRDGAYEQYF; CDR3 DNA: TGTGCCAGCAGTCCTTGGAGGGACGGAGCCTACGAGCAGTACTTC
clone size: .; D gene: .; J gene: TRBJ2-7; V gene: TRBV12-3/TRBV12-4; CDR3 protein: CASRRDSSGEQYF; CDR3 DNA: TGTGCCAGCAGGCGGGACTCCAGTGGAGAGCAGTACTTC
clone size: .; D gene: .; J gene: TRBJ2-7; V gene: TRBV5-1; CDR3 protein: CASSVSRGTYEQYF; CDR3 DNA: TGCGCCAGCAGCGTCTCCAGGGGAACCTACGAGCAGTACTTC
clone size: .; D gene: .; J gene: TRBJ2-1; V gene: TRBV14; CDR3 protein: CASSQELRNNEQFF; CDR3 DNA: TGTGCCAGCAGCCAAGAATTGAGGAATAATGAGCAGTTCTTC
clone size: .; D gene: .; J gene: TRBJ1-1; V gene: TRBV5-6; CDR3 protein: CASSLQGYSTEAFF; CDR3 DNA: TGTGCCAGCAGCTTGCAGGGTTATAGCACTGAAGCTTTCTTT
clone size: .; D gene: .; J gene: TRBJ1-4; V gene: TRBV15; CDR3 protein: CATSRDPGGVREKLFF; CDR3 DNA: TGTGCCACCAGCAGAGATCCGGGAGGGGTTAGGGAAAAACTGTTTTTT
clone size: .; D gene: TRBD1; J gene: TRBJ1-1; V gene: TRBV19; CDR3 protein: CASSPRGTGVAEAFF; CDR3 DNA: TGTGCCAGTAGTCCCCGAGGGACAGGGGTAGCTGAAGCTTTCTTT
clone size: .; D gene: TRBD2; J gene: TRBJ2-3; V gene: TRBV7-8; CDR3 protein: CASSTASGVVDTQYF; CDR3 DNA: TGTGCCAGCAGCACTGCTAGCGGGGTCGTAGATACGCAGTATTTT
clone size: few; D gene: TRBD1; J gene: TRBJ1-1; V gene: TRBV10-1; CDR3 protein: CASSEAGQGTDTEAFF; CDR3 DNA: TGCGCCAGCAGTGAGGCCGGACAGGGGACGGACACTGAAGCTTTCTTT
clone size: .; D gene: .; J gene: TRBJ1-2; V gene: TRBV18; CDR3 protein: CASSPRGAGLLSYTF; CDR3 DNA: TGTGCCAGCTCACCACGAGGGGCGGGGCTCCTTAGCTACACCTTC